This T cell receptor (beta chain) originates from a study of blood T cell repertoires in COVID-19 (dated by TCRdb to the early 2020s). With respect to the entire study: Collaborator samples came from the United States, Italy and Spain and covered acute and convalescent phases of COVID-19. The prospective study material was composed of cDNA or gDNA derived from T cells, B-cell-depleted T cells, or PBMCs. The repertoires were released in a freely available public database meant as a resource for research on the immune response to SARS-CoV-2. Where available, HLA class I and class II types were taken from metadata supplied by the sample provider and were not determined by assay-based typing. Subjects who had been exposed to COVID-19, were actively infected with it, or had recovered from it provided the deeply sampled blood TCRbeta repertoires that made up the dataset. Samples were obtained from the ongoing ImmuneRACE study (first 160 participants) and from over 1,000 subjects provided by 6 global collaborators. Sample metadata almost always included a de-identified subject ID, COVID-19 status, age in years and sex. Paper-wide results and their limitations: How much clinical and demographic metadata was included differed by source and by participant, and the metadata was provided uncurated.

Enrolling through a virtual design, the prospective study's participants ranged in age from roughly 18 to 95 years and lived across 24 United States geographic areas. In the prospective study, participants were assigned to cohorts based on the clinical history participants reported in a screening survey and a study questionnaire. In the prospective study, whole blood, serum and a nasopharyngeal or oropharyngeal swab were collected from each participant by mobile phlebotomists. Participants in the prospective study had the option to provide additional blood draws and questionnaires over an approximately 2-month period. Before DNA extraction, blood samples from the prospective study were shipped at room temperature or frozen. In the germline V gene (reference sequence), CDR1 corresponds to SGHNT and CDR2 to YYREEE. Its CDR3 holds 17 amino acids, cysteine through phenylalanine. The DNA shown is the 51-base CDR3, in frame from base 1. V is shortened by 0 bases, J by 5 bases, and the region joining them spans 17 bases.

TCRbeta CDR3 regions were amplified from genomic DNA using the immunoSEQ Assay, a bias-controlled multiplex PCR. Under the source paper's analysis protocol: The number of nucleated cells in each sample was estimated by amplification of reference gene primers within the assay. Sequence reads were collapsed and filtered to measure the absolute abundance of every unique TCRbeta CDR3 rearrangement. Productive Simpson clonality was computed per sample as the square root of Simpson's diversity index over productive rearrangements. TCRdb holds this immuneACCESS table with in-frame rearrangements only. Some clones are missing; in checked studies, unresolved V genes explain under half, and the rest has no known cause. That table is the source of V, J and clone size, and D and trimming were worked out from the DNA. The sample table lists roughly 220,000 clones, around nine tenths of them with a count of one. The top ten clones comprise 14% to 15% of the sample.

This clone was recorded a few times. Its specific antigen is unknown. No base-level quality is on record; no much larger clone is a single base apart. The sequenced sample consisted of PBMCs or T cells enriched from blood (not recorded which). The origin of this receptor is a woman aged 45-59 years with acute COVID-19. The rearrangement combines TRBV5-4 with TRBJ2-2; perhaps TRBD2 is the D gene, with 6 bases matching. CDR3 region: CASSLDPLRERTGELFF. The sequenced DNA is TGTGCCAGCAGCTTGGATCCCTTACGGGAGCGGACCGGGGAGCTGTTTTTT.